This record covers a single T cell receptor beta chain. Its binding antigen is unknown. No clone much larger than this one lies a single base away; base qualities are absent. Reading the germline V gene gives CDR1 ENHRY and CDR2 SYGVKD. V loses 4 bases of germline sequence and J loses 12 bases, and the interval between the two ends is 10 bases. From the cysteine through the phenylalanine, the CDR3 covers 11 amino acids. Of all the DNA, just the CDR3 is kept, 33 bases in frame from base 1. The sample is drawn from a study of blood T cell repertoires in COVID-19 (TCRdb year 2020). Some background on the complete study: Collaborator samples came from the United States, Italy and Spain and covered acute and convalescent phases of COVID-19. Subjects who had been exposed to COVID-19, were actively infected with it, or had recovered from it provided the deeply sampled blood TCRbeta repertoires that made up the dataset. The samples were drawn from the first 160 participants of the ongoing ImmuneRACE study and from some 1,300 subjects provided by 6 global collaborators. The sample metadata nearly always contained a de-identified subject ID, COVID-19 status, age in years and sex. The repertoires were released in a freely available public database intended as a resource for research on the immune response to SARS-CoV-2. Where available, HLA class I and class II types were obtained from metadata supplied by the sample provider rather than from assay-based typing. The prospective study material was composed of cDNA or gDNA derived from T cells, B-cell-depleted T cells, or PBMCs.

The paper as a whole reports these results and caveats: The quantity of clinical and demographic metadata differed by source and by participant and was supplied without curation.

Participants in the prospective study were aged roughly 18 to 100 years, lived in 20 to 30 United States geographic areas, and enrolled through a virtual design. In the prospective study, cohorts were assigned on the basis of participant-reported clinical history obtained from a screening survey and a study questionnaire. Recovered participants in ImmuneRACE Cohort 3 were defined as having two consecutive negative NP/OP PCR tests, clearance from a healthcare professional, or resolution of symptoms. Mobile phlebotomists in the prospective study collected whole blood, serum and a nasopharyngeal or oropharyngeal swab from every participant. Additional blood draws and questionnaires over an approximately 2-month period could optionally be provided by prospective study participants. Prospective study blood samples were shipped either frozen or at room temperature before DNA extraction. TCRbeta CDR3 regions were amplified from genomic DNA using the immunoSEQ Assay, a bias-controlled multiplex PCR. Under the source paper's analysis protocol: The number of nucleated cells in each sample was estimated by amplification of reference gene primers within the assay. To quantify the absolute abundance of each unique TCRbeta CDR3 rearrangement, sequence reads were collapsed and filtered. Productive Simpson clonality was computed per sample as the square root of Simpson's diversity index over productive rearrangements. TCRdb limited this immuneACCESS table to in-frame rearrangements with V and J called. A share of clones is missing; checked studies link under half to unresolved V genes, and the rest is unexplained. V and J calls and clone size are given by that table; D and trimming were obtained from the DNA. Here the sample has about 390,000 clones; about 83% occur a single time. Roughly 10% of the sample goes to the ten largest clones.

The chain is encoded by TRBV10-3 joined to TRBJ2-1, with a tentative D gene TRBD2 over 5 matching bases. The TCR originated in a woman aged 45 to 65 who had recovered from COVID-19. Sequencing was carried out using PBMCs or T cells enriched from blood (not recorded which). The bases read TGTGCCATCAGTGCTAGCAATCTGCAGTTCTTC. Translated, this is CAISASNLQFF.